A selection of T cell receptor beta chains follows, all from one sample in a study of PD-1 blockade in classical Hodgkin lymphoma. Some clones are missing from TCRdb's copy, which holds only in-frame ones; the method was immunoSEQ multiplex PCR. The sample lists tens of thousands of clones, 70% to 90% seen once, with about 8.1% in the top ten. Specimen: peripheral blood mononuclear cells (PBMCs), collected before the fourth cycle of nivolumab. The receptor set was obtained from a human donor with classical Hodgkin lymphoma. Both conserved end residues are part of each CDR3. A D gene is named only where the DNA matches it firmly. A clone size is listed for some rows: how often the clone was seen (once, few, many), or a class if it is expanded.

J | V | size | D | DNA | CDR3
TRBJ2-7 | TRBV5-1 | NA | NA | TGCGCCAGCAGCTTGGGTGGGGGGCGGGAGCAGTACTTC | CASSLGGGREQYF
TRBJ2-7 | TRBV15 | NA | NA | TGTGCCACCAGCAGGGTCGTCGGATGGTCTTCCTTCTCCTACGAGCAGTACTTC | CATSRVVGWSSFSYEQYF
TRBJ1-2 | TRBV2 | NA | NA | TGTGCCAGCTCAAGGGACGACTCCTATGGCTACACCTTC | CASSRDDSYGYTF
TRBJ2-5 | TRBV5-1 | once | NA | TGCGCCAGCAGCTTGTCGCCCGGGGATCAAGAGACCCAGTACTTC | CASSLSPGDQETQYF
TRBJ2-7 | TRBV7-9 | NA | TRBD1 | TGTGCCAGCAGCAGACAGGGAGACGAGCAGTACTTC | CASSRQGDEQYF
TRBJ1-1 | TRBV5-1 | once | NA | TGCGCCAGCAGCTTGGCCGGGGGTCAATACACTGAAGCTTTCTTT | CASSLAGGQYTEAFF
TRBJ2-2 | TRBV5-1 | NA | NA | TGCGCCAGCAGCCAAGGTCAGCAAAAGAACACCGGGGAGCTGTTTTTT | CASSQGQQKNTGELFF
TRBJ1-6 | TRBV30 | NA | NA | TGTGCCTGGAAAACGACGGCCGTCTTTAATTCACCCCTCCACTTT | CAWKTTAVFNSPLHF
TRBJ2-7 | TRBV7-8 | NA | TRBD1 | TGTGCCAGCACTTCTAGGGACAGGGGTGCCTACGAGCAGTACTTC | CASTSRDRGAYEQYF
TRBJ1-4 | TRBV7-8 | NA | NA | TGTGCCAGCAGCTTAGTTGGTGTAAATGAAAAACTGTTTTTT | CASSLVGVNEKLFF
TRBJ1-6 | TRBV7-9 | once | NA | TGTGCCAGCCGCCTGACGGCCAATTCACCCCTCCACTTT | CASRLTANSPLHF
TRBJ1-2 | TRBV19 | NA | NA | TGTGCCAGTAGTATTTTCTTGTCTGGAAACTATGGCTACACCTTC | CASSIFLSGNYGYTF
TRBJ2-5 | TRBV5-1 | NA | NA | TGCGCCAGCAGCTTGGGCGGGGGCAGTGAGACCCAGTACTTC | CASSLGGGSETQYF
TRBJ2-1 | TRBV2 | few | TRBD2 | TGTGCCAGCAAAGCGGGGGAAAACAATGAGCAGTTCTTC | CASKAGENNEQFF
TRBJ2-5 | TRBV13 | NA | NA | TGTGCCAGCAGCTTAGGCCCAGCGGCAGAGACCCAGTACTTC | CASSLGPAAETQYF